The entry below gives a single T cell receptor (beta chain) sequence along with its context. Every one of the patients relapsed after autologous stem cell transplantation (brentuximab vedotin exposure was variable). The CDR3 is 15 amino acids. Germline loops: CDR1 SGHTA, CDR2 FQGNSA. V was clipped by 1 base and J by 7 bases, with 14 bases between them. The sample is drawn from a study of PD-1 blockade in classical Hodgkin lymphoma. The overall study: Patients in the cohort were put on intravenous nivolumab, 3 mg/kg every 2 weeks.

Only in-frame clones appear in the TCRdb table, and some are missing; sequencing was by immunoSEQ multiplex PCR. The table includes 84,000 or so clones, approximately 91% detected once. Sequencing was performed on peripheral blood mononuclear cells (PBMCs), taken before the second cycle of nivolumab. The chain carries TRBV7-2 and TRBJ1-5; D gene unclear. This receptor was identified in a human donor with classical Hodgkin lymphoma. The CDR3 DNA sequence: TGTGCCAGCAGCTTAGAAGGCGGGGTGGTGCAGCCCCAGCATTTT. This sequence encodes CASSLEGGVVQPQHF.